The present TCR beta chain was sequenced within a study of cytomegalovirus exposure and HLA in healthy donors. At the level of the study: Among the roughly 430 genotyped donors, 81% were placed in the Caucasian-associated ancestry cluster.

The PCR employed 60 Vbeta primers together with 13 Jbeta primers. Measured with immunoSEQ multiplex PCR; TCRdb has only the in-frame clones, and not every one. The sample includes 170,000 or so clones, under 85% seen only once; the top ten take 4.5% to 5.5%. Sequenced input: PBMCs. This receptor was obtained from a man aged 18 to 30 in good health and CMV-seronegative.

CDR3 loop: CASSPGQGGSYEQYF. CDR3 in DNA: TGTGCCAGCAGCCCGGGACAGGGAGGTTCCTACGAGCAGTACTTC. The chain combines TRBV7-9 with TRBJ2-7, with 9 bases that match TRBD1. The germline V gene encodes CDR1 SEHNR and CDR2 FQNEAQ (reference sequence). The trim removed 5 bases at V and 1 base at J, leaving 6 bases unmatched. There are 15 residues in the CDR3.